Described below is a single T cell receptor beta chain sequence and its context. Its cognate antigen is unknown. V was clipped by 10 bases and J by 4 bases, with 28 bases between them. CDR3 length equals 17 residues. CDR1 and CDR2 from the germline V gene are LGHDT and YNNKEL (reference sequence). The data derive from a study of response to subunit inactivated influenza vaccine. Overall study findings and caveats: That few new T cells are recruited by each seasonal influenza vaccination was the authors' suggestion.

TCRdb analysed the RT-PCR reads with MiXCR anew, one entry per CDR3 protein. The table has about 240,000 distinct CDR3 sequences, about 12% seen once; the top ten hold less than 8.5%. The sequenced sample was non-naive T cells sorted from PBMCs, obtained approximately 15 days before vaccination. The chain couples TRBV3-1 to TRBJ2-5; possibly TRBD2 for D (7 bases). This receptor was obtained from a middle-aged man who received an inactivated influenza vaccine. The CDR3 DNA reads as TGTGCCACCACCCATGGGGGGGGCTTCGAAGTGGGAGAGACCCAGTACTTC. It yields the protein CATTHGGGFEVGETQYF.